The following is a T cell receptor beta chain sequence with its context. The sample comes from a study of T cell repertoires in cytomegalovirus infection. TCRdb fed the reads into MiXCR, producing one record per CDR3 protein. The repertoire has about 360,000 distinct CDR3 sequences, roughly 18% of them found once; the top ten carry less than 9.5%. Deletions cut 1 base from V and 6 bases from J, with 7 bases between. This CDR3 has 12 amino acids. In germline, CDR1 is SQVTM, CDR2 ANQGSEA. This chain joins TRBV29-1 and TRBJ2-1; D not certain. The TCR originated in a human donor in good health (CMV status not recorded). Some clones in this sample may be carry-over from other donors' samples. The sequenced material came from PBMCs. The CDR3 here is CSVEVLLNEQFF. The CDR3 DNA is TGCAGCGTTGAAGTGCTTCTCAATGAGCAGTTCTTC.